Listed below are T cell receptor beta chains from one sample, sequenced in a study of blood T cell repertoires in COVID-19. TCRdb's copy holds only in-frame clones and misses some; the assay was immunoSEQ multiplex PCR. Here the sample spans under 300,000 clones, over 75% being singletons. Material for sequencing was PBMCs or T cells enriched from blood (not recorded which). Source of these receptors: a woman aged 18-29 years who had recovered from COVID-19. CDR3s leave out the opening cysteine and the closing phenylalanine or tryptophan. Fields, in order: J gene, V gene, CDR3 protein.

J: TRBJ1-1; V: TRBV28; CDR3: ASSPGDANTEAF
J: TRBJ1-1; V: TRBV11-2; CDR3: ASSLVDRATTEAF
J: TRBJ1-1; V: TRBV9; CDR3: ASSAGQHMNTEAF
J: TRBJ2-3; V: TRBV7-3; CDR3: ASSLSGAVTDTQY
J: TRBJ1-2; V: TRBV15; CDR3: ATSREGGYGYT
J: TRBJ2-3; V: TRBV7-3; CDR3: ASSPFSLEVADTQY
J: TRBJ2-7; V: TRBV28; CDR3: ASSFIGGRNEQY
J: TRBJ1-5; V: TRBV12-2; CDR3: ASRLGEGLDNQPQH
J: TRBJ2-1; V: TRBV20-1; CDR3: SASTAGGSYNEQF
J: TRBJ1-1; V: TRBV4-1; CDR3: ASSQDSVPALT
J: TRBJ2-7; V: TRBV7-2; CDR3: ASSLAVGVTYEQY
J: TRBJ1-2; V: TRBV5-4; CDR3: ASSLAGTGVLQGGYT
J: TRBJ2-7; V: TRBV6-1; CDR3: ASSEGQGASYEQY
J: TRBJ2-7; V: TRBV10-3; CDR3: AILPTGTYEQY
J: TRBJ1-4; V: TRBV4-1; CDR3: ASSQDRDRGLTNEKLF
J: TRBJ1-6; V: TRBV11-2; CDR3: ASSLYSSYNSPLH
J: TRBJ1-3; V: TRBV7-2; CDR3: ASSPSSGNTIY
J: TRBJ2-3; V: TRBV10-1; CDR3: ASSEYAGPRGPQY
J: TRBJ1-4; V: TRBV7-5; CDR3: ARIPPPYQNPNEKLF
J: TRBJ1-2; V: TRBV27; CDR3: ASRITGDGGYT
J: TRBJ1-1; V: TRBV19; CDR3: ASQLTWTAITEAF
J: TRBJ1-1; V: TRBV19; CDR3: ASKGQGALRTEAF
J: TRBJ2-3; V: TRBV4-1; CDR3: ASSQAEDTQY
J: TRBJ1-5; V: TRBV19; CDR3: ASSAARISPGGYSNQPQH
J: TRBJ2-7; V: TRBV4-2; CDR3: ASSLKGDEQY
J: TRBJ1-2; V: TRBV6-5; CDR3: ASSLDRGPGYT
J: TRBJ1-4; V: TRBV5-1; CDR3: ASSSIGTGENEKLF
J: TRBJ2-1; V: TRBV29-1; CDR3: SVGLVNENEQF
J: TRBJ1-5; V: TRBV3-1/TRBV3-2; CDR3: ASSGGYNQPQH
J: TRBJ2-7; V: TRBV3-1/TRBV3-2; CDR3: ASSQGPARQDEQY